This T cell receptor beta chain appears in the sequencing data of a study of T cell responses to AZD1222 COVID-19 vaccine. Libraries were prepared by immunoSEQ multiplex PCR; TCRdb keeps only in-frame clonotypes and omits some of them. The table includes more than 95,000 clones, approximately 88% detected once. Notes on the study in general: Baseline seropositivity occurred in only a handful of AZD1222 recipients.

Trimming left V 7 bases short and J 7 bases short, with 14 bases between. CDR1 and CDR2 (germline): MNHEY, SVGAGI. This CDR3 is built from 13 residues. As concerns this clone: Its target is not known.

This rearrangement joins TRBV6-5 to TRBJ1-5; tentatively, D is TRBD1 (5 bases). The sample in question was peripheral blood, obtained on day 0 of AZD1222 vaccination. The clonotype comes from an adult in good health. CDR3 DNA: TGTGCCAGCAATCCAGGGATTGAGCAGCCCCAGCATTTT. Its protein product is CASNPGIEQPQHF.